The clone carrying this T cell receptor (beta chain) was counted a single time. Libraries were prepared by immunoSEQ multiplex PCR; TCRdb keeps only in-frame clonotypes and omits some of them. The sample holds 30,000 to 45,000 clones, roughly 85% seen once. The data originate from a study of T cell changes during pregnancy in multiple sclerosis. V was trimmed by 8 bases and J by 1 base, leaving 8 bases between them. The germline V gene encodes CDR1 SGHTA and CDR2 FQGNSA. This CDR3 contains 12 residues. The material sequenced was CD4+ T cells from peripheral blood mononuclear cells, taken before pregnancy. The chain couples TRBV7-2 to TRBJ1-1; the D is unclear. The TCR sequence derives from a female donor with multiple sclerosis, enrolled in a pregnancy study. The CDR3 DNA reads TGTGCCAGCGGAGCGGAGAACACTGAAGCTTTCTTT. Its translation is CASGAENTEAFF.